The subject of this entry is one T cell receptor beta chain. No antigen is known for it. No much larger clonotype is one base removed from it; base qualities were not supplied. The library came from 5' RACE. Sequencing was performed on an Illumina HiSeq 2500. A second 7 to 11 cycle PCR used a sample-barcoded 5' primer and a J-beta primer mix. A template-switch 5' adaptor carrying 12 random nucleotides introduced a unique molecular identifier onto each TCR beta cDNA molecule. Each sample yielded at least 2.5 million CDR3-containing paired-end reads. First-strand cDNA synthesis was performed from all RNA using the Mint cDNA synthesis kit, with priming by a TRBC-specific oligonucleotide. Following uracil-DNA glycosylase treatment, all cDNA underwent a first 18-cycle PCR with the universal primers M1SS and BC2_uni_R. From the authors' description of their analysis: Each sample was normalized by randomly selecting 1 million high-quality reads, each carrying a distinct molecular identifier. Reads with shared molecular identifiers were discarded instead of being binned into consensus sequences. MiTCR, set to a Q25 quality threshold and the strictest error-elimination algorithm, was used for CDR3 identification, clonotype clustering and error correction. Lower-bound total TCR beta diversity was estimated with a nonparametric unseen species model using Euler transformation. Clones were called with MiXCR by TCRdb after fastp trimmed the public reads at Q25, and only in-frame beta chains were retained. Each record represents a unique CDR3 protein, reported with the most common genes and DNA among its rows. What appears here as the V and J calls and clone size reflects TCRdb's work, not the paper's. This sample gives 2 million or so distinct CDR3 sequences in total; around half of them show up just once. The top ten clones comprise less than 2.5% of the sample.

Donors were a few dozen systemically healthy Caucasian individuals from Russia aged roughly 6 to 90 years. About 9.1 milliliters of peripheral blood were collected from each donor into EDTA-treated Vacutainer tubes. Ficoll-Paque density-gradient centrifugation was used to isolate PBMCs, with at least 7 million obtained per sample. Trizol reagent was used to extract total RNA from the PBMCs, yielding at least 5.5 micrograms per sample. The percentages of naive CD45RAhigh/CD27high T cells were determined by flow cytometry on a PBMC aliquot from every donor. The CDR3 spans 14 residues, from the cysteine through the phenylalanine. The entry retains the CDR3 DNA only, 42 bases that are in frame from base 1. Looking up the germline V gene yields CDR1 SGHRS and CDR2 YFSETQ. At the junction V is shortened by 0 bases and J by 1 base, with 7 bases in between. The data originate from a study of blood T cells in healthy people across ages (dated by TCRdb to the mid-2010s). Regarding the study in general: Template switching captured roughly one uniquely barcoded TCR beta cDNA molecule per two T cells in model experiments. The study measured age-related changes in TCR beta repertoire diversity using deep sequencing normalized with unique cDNA molecular identifiers. The donors were divided into four age groups: young (average around 16 years), middle-aged (under 40), aged (approximately 62) and long-lived (roughly 86). To avoid experimental bias, donors of different ages were randomly spread across the sequencing lanes. Two additional independent replicas of 1 million unique cDNA reads from the same blood draw were analyzed for two donors (one aged 18 to 29 and one aged 80 or older).

The study at large found these results: Conclusive comparison of naive and antigen-experienced compartments was prevented by the profiling of bulk unsorted PBMCs. Because donor CMV infection status was unknown, age-related changes in expanded clonotypes were potentially confounded. Observed TCR beta diversity per million T cells fell roughly linearly with age, and a significant reduction was already apparent by age about 36. Observed TCR beta diversity correlated strongly with the percentage of naive T cells measured by flow cytometry. Estimates of total diversity based on one million sequenced T cells were considered lower bounds and underestimates. Compared with the aged group, the long-lived group had more naive CD4+ T cells, fewer expanded clones and increased TCR diversity, a pattern suggesting age selection.

This chain is built from TRBV5-1 and TRBJ1-2; no D segment can be confidently identified. The TCR sequence derives from a woman aged 40 to 50 in good health. Material for sequencing was blood. The sequence in DNA is TGCGCCAGCAGCTTGGAGGAGAGTAACTATGGCTACACCTTC. Its protein product is CASSLEESNYGYTF. Outside the CDR3, residues come from the reference TRBV5-1 and TRBJ1-2 proteins, so the full variable domain is: KAGVTQTPRYLIKTRGQQVTLSCSPISGHRSVSWYQQTPGQGLQFLFEYFSETQRNKGNFPGRFSGRQFSNSRSEMNVSTLELGDSALYLCASSLEESNYGYTFGSGTRLTVV.